The text below deals with one T cell receptor beta chain. Its cognate antigen is unknown. The length of the CDR3 is 15 residues. CD8+ and CD4+ blood T cells underwent TCR beta sequencing. The patients serving as multiple sclerosis controls were treatment-naive. They had stable or active relapsing-remitting disease and fulfilled revised McDonald criteria. The sample originates from a study of CD8 T cells in Susac syndrome. Overall study findings and caveats: Individuals included in the TCR sequencing and HLA analysis were acknowledged by the study to be relatively few in number.

RNA, at about 0.5 to 1 ug, was reverse transcribed with random hexamers. The CDR3 of TCR beta was amplified by immunoSEQ multiplex PCR across 54 Vbeta and 13 Jbeta. MiXCR, applied by TCRdb to the immunoSEQ multiplex PCR reads, yields one record per CDR3 protein. There are around 300,000 distinct CDR3 sequences in the sample; about nine tenths occur only once, and around 0.18% lies in the top ten. The sequence was collected from a human donor with multiple sclerosis. The V call is TRBV21-1, the J call TRBJ2-7; the table's D gene call, TRBD1, was not cross checked with the DNA. TRBV21-1 is a pseudogene. The sequenced material came from CD8+ T cells from PBMCs. DNA for the CDR3: TGTGCCAGCAGCAAAGTAAAAGGGGGCGCGGACGAGCAGTACTTC. This codes for CASSKVKGGADEQYF.